The rows below give T cell receptor beta chains drawn from one sample of a study of CD8+ T cells in alopecia areata. This table comes from immunoSEQ multiplex PCR, and its TCRdb copy is limited to in-frame clones, with some not included. The table lists around 300,000 clones, around 64% of them singletons. The sequenced sample was CD4+ T cells sorted from blood, obtained around week 54, from a patient treated with tofacitinib. These receptors were collected from a human donor with alopecia areata. Both conserved end residues are part of each CDR3. A D gene is named only where the DNA matches it firmly. Size tells how often a clone was seen (once, few, many) or the class of an expanded clone, and some rows leave it out.

J,D,size,V,CDR3,DNA
TRBJ1-2,NA,NA,TRBV10-3,CAISDRLGYGYTF,TGTGCCATCAGTGACCGACTTGGCTATGGCTACACCTTC
TRBJ2-3,TRBD1,NA,TRBV5-1,CASSPRTGGKGTDTQYF,TGCGCCAGCAGCCCACGGACAGGAGGAAAGGGCACAGATACGCAGTATTTT
TRBJ1-1,TRBD1,once,TRBV30,CAWSRGLKNTEAFF,TGTGCCTGGAGTAGGGGGCTTAAGAACACTGAAGCTTTCTTT
TRBJ2-7,NA,NA,TRBV25-1,CASSFGYEQYF,TGTGCCAGCAGCTTCGGATACGAGCAGTACTTC
TRBJ1-1,NA,NA,TRBV29-1,CSVEAGIGAEAFF,TGCAGCGTTGAAGCCGGGATTGGGGCTGAAGCTTTCTTT
TRBJ2-5,NA,NA,TRBV20-1,CSASGPETQYF,TGCAGTGCTAGCGGGCCAGAGACCCAGTACTTC
TRBJ1-3,NA,NA,TRBV7-2,CASSFGLLNTIYF,TGTGCCAGCAGCTTCGGACTGTTAAACACCATATATTTT
TRBJ1-6,NA,NA,TRBV7-2,CATAGIPPSPLHF,TGTGCCACCGCCGGTATTCCGCCTTCACCCCTCCACTTT
TRBJ2-5,TRBD2,few,TRBV11-2,CASSPWFARSGPLRETQYF,TGTGCCAGCAGCCCATGGTTCGCTCGTAGCGGGCCCCTTAGGGAGACCCAGTACTTC
TRBJ1-1,TRBD1,NA,TRBV19,CASSLDRGKAEAFF,TGTGCCAGTAGCTTGGACAGGGGGAAGGCTGAAGCTTTCTTT
TRBJ2-3,NA,once,TRBV6-4,CASSEQGAEDTQYF,TGTGCCAGCTCGGAACAGGGCGCAGAGGATACGCAGTATTTT
TRBJ2-3,TRBD1,few,TRBV29-1,CSATGQGGIDTQYF,TGCAGCGCGACGGGACAGGGGGGCATAGATACGCAGTATTTT
TRBJ2-7,NA,NA,TRBV30,CAWSESYEQYF,TGTGCCTGGAGTGAGTCCTACGAGCAGTACTTC
TRBJ2-7,NA,NA,TRBV20-1,CSARDFDEQYF,TGCAGTGCTAGAGATTTCGACGAGCAGTACTTC
TRBJ2-5,NA,few,TRBV30,CAWDRQEGGETQYF,TGTGCCTGGGATCGACAGGAGGGCGGGGAGACCCAGTACTTC
TRBJ2-5,NA,few,TRBV7-9,CASSQRSGETQYF,TGTGCCAGCAGCCAACGCTCGGGGGAGACCCAGTACTTC
TRBJ2-1,TRBD1,NA,TRBV29-1,CSATAGTGRLGGQFF,TGCAGCGCTACGGCTGGGACAGGCCGTTTAGGGGGGCAGTTCTTC
TRBJ1-1,NA,NA,TRBV27,CASSLGGAHTEAFF,TGTGCCAGCAGCCTAGGGGGGGCCCACACTGAAGCTTTCTTT
TRBJ2-7,NA,NA,TRBV27,CASSPPPYYEQYF,TGTGCCAGCAGCCCCCCGCCATACTACGAGCAGTACTTC
TRBJ1-6,NA,NA,TRBV4-1,CASSHPRLSLHF,TGCGCCAGCAGCCACCCTCGTTTGTCCCTCCACTTT
TRBJ2-3,NA,NA,TRBV5-1,CASSWVTRSSTDTQYF,TGCGCCAGCAGCTGGGTGACTCGTTCTAGCACAGATACGCAGTATTTT
TRBJ2-5,NA,NA,TRBV10-3,CAISLEGARETQYF,TGTGCCATCAGTTTGGAGGGGGCCCGGGAGACCCAGTACTTC
TRBJ2-5,TRBD1,NA,TRBV18,CASSPGTGTTDF,TGTGCCAGCTCACCAGGGACAGGGACTACGGACTTC
TRBJ2-7,NA,NA,TRBV2,CASRTVRDQYF,TGTGCCAGCAGGACAGTGAGGGATCAGTACTTC
TRBJ2-1,TRBD2,NA,TRBV30,CAWSVLAGGPREQFF,TGTGCCTGGAGTGTCTTAGCGGGGGGGCCAAGGGAGCAGTTCTTC
TRBJ2-5,NA,NA,TRBV14,CASSQKTPQETQYF,TGTGCCAGCAGCCAAAAGACACCACAAGAGACCCAGTACTTC
TRBJ1-5,TRBD1,NA,TRBV19,CASSTRGTGSQPQHF,TGTGCCAGTAGTACCCGCGGGACAGGGAGTCAGCCCCAGCATTTT
TRBJ2-7,TRBD1,NA,TRBV7-2,CASSLQGVYEQYF,TGTGCCAGCAGCCTACAGGGGGTCTACGAGCAGTACTTC